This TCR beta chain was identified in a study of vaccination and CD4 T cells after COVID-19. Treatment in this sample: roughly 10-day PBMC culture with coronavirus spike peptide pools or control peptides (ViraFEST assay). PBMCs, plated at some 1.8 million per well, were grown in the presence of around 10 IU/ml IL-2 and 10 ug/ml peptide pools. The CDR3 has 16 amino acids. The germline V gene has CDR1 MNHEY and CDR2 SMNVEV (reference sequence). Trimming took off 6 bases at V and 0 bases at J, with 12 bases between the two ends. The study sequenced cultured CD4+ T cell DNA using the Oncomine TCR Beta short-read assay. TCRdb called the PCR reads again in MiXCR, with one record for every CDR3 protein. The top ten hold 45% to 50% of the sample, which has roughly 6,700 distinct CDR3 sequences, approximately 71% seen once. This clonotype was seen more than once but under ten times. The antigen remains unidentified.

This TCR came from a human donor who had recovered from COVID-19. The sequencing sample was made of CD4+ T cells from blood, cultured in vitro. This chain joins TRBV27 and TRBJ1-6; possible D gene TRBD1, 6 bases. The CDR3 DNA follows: TGTGCCAGCAGGAACGACAGGAGCTCCTATAATTCACCCCTCCACTTT. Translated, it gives CASRNDRSSYNSPLHF.